Following are 3 T cell receptor beta chains from one sample sequenced in a study of shared clonotypes between healthy human individuals (dated by TCRdb to between 2020 and 2021). The protocol used for the library was the immunoSEQ multiplex PCR assay. The immuneACCESS repertoire file appears here via TCRdb, limited to in-frame rearrangements. These files lack a portion of the clones; in checked studies, under half of the deficit traces to unresolved V genes, and the cause of the others is not known. Recorded for this sample are approximately 100,000 clones; roughly two thirds of them occurred a single time. About 23% of the sample rests with the top ten. The sequenced material came from memory CD8+ T cells sorted from blood. The intended sense of this specimen's cell subset or site label: CD45RO+ cells pooled with CCR7-negative TemRA cells. These receptors originate from a woman under 40 in good health.

V gene TRBV28 combines with J gene TRBJ1-2; D remains unclear. V lost 1 base, J lost 5 bases, and 29 bases lay in between. This CDR3 is built from 20 residues. CDR1 is MDHEN and CDR2 is SYDVKM in the germline V gene. The CDR3: CASSLFYPSLEGLPRYGYTF. CDR3 bases: TGTGCCAGCAGTTTATTTTACCCGAGCCTTGAAGGTTTACCCCGTTATGGCTACACCTTC.

The gene calls are TRBV29-1 and TRBJ2-4, with 10 bases lining up with TRBD1. V was clipped by 6 bases and J by 9 bases; unmatched bases: 8. Per the germline V gene, CDR1 is SQVTM and CDR2 is ANQGSEA. The CDR3 totals 13 residues. CDR3 sequence (DNA): TGCAGCGTAGGGACAGGGGACGGCGGCATTCAGTACTTC. Amino acid sequence: CSVGTGDGGIQYF.

In nucleotides, the CDR3 is TGTGCCAGCAGCCAAGACCTACCATTTTACAATGAGCAGTTCTTC. It encodes CASSQDLPFYNEQFF. V usage is TRBV4-2 and J usage is TRBJ2-1; D not certain. Germline assignment: CDR1 LGHNA and CDR2 YNFKEQ. The CDR3 has 15 amino acids. V lost 0 bases, J lost 4 bases, and 10 bases lay in between.